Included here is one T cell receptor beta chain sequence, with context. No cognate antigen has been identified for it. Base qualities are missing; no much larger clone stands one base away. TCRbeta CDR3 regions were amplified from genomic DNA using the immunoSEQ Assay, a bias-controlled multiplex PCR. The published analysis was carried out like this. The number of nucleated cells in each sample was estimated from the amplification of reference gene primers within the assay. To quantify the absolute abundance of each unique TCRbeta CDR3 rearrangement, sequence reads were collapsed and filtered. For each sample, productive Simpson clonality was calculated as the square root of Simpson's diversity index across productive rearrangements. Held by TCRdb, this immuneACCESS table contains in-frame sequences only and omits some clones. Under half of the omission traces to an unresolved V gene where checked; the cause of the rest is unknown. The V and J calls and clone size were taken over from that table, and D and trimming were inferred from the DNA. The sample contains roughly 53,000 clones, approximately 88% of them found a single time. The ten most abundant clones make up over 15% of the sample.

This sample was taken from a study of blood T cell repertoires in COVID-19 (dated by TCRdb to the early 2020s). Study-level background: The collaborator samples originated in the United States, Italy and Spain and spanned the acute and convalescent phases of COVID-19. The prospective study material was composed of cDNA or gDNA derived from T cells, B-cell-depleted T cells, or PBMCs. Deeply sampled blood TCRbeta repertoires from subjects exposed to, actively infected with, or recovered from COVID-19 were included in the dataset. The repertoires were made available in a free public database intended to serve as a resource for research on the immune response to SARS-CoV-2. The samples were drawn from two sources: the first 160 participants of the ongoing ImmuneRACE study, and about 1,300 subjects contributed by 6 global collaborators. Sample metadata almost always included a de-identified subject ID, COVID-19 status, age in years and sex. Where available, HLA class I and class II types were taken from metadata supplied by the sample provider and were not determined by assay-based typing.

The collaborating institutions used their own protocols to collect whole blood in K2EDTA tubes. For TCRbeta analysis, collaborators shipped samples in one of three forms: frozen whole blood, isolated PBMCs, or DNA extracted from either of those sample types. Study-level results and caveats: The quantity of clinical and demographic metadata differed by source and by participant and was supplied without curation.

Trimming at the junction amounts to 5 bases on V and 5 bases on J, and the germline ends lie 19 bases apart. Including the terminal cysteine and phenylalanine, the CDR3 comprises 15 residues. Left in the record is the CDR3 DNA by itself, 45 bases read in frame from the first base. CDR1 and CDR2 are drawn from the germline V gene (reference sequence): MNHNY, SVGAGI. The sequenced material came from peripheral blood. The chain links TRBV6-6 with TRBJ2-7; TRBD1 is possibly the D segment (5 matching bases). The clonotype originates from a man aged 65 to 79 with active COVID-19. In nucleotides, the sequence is TGTGCCAGCAGTACCCTACTCGACAGCCCTGACGAGCAGTACTTC. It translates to CASSTLLDSPDEQYF.